This T cell receptor beta chain was observed in a study of blood T cell repertoires in COVID-19. Whole-study context: The analysed material was cDNA or gDNA that came from T cells, B-cell-depleted T cells, or PBMCs.

In the study's own analysis: Amplifying reference gene primers gave estimates of nucleated cell counts. TCRdb keeps only in-frame clones here, not all; method: immunoSEQ multiplex PCR. From that table come the V and J calls and clone size; the DNA was used to work out D and trimming. This table holds more than 40,000 clones, 75% to 85% found once. Germline CDR1 and CDR2: MNHEY and SMNVEV (reference sequence). The CDR3 length is 16 residues. Trimming pared 2 bases from V and 2 bases from J, leaving 15 bases between. This clone was observed once. This receptor was identified in a human donor with acute or convalescent COVID-19. The donor label of this sample is uncertain. Material: peripheral blood. V and J are TRBV27 and TRBJ2-5, with D perhaps TRBD1 (5 bases). The CDR3 sequence: CASSLAIPGLQETQYF. The CDR3 DNA follows: TGTGCCAGCAGTTTAGCCATTCCAGGGTTGCAAGAGACCCAGTACTTC.